The subject of this entry is one T cell receptor (beta chain). The data are from a study of CD8 T cells in Susac syndrome. Germline V gives CDR1 SQVTM, CDR2 ANQGSEA. The CDR3 has 15 amino acids. The germline V and J ends were trimmed by 2 bases and 6 bases, with 19 bases remaining between them. Healthy donors formed controls matched for age and sex. Negative isolation was used for CD8+ and CD4+ T cells, and FACS enrichment was applied to TEMRA cells. After extraction with the RNeasy kit, roughly 0.5 to 1 ug of the RNA was reverse transcribed using random hexamers. By means of immunoSEQ multiplex PCR, TCR beta CDR3 spanning 54 Vbeta and 13 Jbeta underwent amplification. TCRdb passed the immunoSEQ multiplex PCR reads through MiXCR, listing each CDR3 protein once. The sample has 120,000 to 150,000 distinct CDR3 sequences, around 94% seen once.

Sequencing input: CD8+ T cells from PBMCs. This TCR derives from a human donor in good health. The rearrangement links TRBV29-1 to TRBJ1-2; D unclear. CDR3 sequence: CSVENSRGGLNGYTF. The CDR3 nucleotides read TGCAGCGTTGAAAACTCTCGGGGAGGGTTGAATGGCTACACCTTC.